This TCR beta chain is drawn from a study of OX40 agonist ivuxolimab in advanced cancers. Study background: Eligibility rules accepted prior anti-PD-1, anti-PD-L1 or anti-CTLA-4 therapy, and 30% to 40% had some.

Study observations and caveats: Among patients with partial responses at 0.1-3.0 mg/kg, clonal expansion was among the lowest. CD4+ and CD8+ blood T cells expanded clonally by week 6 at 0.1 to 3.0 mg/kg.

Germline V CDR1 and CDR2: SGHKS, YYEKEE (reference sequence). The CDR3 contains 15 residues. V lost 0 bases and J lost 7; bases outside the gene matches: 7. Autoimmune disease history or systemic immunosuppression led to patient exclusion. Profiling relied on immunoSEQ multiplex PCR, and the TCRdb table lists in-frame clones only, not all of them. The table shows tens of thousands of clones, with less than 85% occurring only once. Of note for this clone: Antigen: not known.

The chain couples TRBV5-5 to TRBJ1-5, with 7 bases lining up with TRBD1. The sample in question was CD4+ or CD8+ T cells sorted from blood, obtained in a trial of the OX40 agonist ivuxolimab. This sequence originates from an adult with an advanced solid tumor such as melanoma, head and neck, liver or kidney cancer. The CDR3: CASSLDTGTEQPQHF. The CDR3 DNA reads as TGTGCCAGCAGCTTGGATACAGGGACAGAGCAGCCCCAGCATTTT.